These 30 T cell receptor beta chains were sequenced from one sample in a study of persistence of HIV-infected CD4 T cells. The stimulus was lysate of CMV-infected fibroblasts, approximately 9.7 ug/mL. CD40L-negative CD69-negative CD45RO-high memory CD4+ T cells were sorted as populations depleted of antigen-responding cells. The libraries were made with immunoSEQ version 4 in survey mode. The assay was immunoSEQ multiplex PCR, and TCRdb's table has in-frame clones only and misses some. Among 25,000 to 30,000 clones listed, more than 75% were seen once. Their specific antigens are unknown. The sample in question was CD4+ T cells sorted from PBMCs after roughly 18-hour stimulation, obtained from a patient who received antiretroviral therapy. Every receptor here comes from an adult man with HIV who was CMV-seropositive.

This chain uses TRBV18 with TRBJ2-1; possibly TRBD2 for D (6 bases). Germline V CDR1 and CDR2: KGHSH, LQKENI. The CDR3 is 15 residues long. With 3 bases removed from V and 5 bases from J, the gap between germline ends came to 14 bases. CDR3 region: CASSPGGLPNNEQFF. Written as DNA, the CDR3 is TGTGCCAGCTCACCGGGAGGCCTACCCAACAATGAGCAGTTCTTC.

CDR3 DNA: TGTGCCAGCAGCCCACGCGGACTAAGGGGTTACGAGCAGTACTTC. This sequence encodes CASSPRGLRGYEQYF. The chain employs TRBV14 and TRBJ2-7; TRBD2 might be the D (6 bases). Germline loops: CDR1 SGHDN, CDR2 FVKESK. This CDR3 has 15 residues. V was clipped by 4 bases and J by 4 bases, with 17 bases between them.

V usage is TRBV7-2 and J usage is TRBJ2-4, with D possibly being TRBD1 (5 bases). Germline V gives CDR1 SGHTA, CDR2 FQGNSA. This CDR3 contains 13 residues. V shed 1 base and J shed 15 bases, with 16 bases lying between them. The CDR3 nucleotides are TGTGCCAGCAGCTTAGATAAGCGACCAGGGTTGTACTTC. Its translation is CASSLDKRPGLYF.

In its sample, this clone was seen a few times. CDR3 in DNA: TGTGCCAGTAGTTACACCTCGGGGGTGGGTGGAAATCAGCCCCAGCATTTT. Translating it yields CASSYTSGVGGNQPQHF. This chain joins TRBV19 and TRBJ1-5, with a tentative D call TRBD1 (5 bases). CDR3 size: 17 residues. The germline V and J ends were trimmed by 5 bases and 4 bases, with 21 bases remaining between them. Germline V lookup: CDR1 LNHDA, CDR2 SQIVND (reference sequence). The complete variable domain, with remaining parts taken from reference TRBV19 and TRBJ1-5, reads DGGITQSPKYLFRKEGQNVTLSCEQNLNHDAMYWYRQDPGQGLRLIYYSQIVNDFQKGDIAEGYSVSREKKESFPLTVTSAQKNPTAFYLCASSYTSGVGGNQPQHFGDGTRLSIL.

Only a few counts were recorded for this clone. The chain couples TRBV9 to TRBJ2-1; D call uncertain. This CDR3 comprises 11 residues. Germline V gives CDR1 SGDLS, CDR2 YYNGEE. V shed 4 bases and J shed 5 bases, with 4 bases lying between them. In DNA form, the CDR3 reads TGTGCCAGCAGCCCTCACAATGAGCAGTTCTTC. This gives the protein CASSPHNEQFF.

Only one count was recorded for this clone. The chain joins TRBV3-1 (or the pseudogene TRBV3-2) to TRBJ2-3; 12 bases are shared with TRBD1. Germline V CDR1 and CDR2: LGHDT, YNNKEL (reference sequence). V trimming: 4 bases; J trimming: 4 bases; junction bases outside the gene matches: 12. The CDR3 spans 18 residues. The CDR3 sequence is CASSPIGGGQGAADTQYF. The CDR3 DNA reads as TGTGCCAGCAGCCCCATCGGGGGGGGACAGGGGGCGGCAGATACGCAGTATTTT.

The chain recombines TRBV24-1 with TRBJ2-4, with TRBD2 as a possible D gene (6 bases). The CDR3 sequence is 14 residues long. The V end was cut by 3 bases, the J end by 6 bases, with 11 bases between. Germline V gives CDR1 KGHDR, CDR2 SFDVKD. CDR3 sequence reads: CATSDTGAANIQYF. CDR3 sequence (DNA): TGTGCCACCAGTGATACGGGAGCGGCAAACATTCAGTACTTC.

V and J are TRBV7-3 and TRBJ1-3, with D hard to call. Germline V lookup: CDR1 SGHTA, CDR2 FQGTGA. CDR3 length: 14 amino acids. Trimming left V 5 bases short and J 0 bases short, with 8 bases between. The DNA of the CDR3 is TGTGCCAGCAGCCCCACAAGCTCTGGAAACACCATATATTTT. Translated, it gives CASSPTSSGNTIYF.

The genes are TRBV19 and TRBJ1-5; 8 bases align to TRBD1. CDR3 length: 13 residues. V lost 7 bases to trimming and J lost 6 bases; unmatched junction nucleotides: 5. The germline CDR1 and CDR2 sequences are LNHDA and SQIVND (reference sequence). In nucleotides, the CDR3 is TGTGCCAGTACGGACAGGGCGGGTCAGCCCCAGCATTTT. Protein product: CASTDRAGQPQHF.

V is TRBV6-1 and J is TRBJ1-5; no clear D gene. Trimming left V 0 bases short and J 0 bases short, with 0 bases between. The germline gives CDR1 MNHNS, CDR2 SASEGT. The CDR3 runs to 13 residues. This CDR3 is CASSEASNQPQHF. CDR3 bases: TGTGCCAGCAGTGAAGCTAGCAATCAGCCCCAGCATTTT.

V is TRBV10-1 and J is TRBJ2-1; D is possibly TRBD1 (5 bases). Germline V gene sequence: CDR1 WNHNN, CDR2 SYGVQD (reference sequence). This CDR3 has 13 amino acids. Trimming pared 3 bases from V and 7 bases from J, leaving 10 bases between. CDR3 region: CASSDRGRNEQFF. CDR3 DNA: TGCGCCAGCAGTGATAGGGGCCGGAATGAGCAGTTCTTC.

Written as DNA, the CDR3 is TGTGCCAGTAGTATGACCAGGGTCAGCAATCAGCCCCAGCATTTT. It yields the protein CASSMTRVSNQPQHF. The chain links TRBV19 to TRBJ1-5; weak D call: TRBD1 (5 bases). CDR3 length: 15 residues. The V gene lost 3 bases and the J gene lost 1 base, with 10 bases spanning the gap. Germline V gene sequence: CDR1 LNHDA, CDR2 SQIVND (reference sequence).

The chain combines TRBV27 with TRBJ2-4, with D perhaps assigned TRBD1 or TRBD2 (6 bases each). There are 15 residues in the CDR3. The V end lost 5 bases, the J end lost 2 bases, and 13 bases lay between the germline ends. Germline CDR1 and CDR2: MNHEY and SMNVEV (reference sequence). The CDR3 sequence is CASSHGGPSKNIQYF. The CDR3 coding sequence is TGTGCCAGCAGTCATGGGGGGCCGTCCAAAAACATTCAGTACTTC.

This sequence joins TRBV9 and TRBJ2-7; no reliable D call. The CDR3 runs 12 residues. Germline V gives CDR1 SGDLS, CDR2 YYNGEE. Trimming took 4 bases from V and 5 from J, leaving 10 bases between them. The CDR3: CASSSSPDEQYF. The DNA of the CDR3 is TGTGCCAGCAGCTCCTCCCCGGACGAGCAGTACTTC.

The chain is built from TRBV5-4 and TRBJ2-2; 10 bases agree with TRBD2. Losses at the gene ends were 3 bases for V and 6 bases for J; bases not matched to a gene: 14. The CDR3 totals 18 residues. Germline lookup yields CDR1 SGHNT and CDR2 YYREEE (reference sequence). In nucleotides, the CDR3 is TGTGCCAGCAGCTACCCGAGCGGGGGGGGGTCCGGCGCCGGGGAGCTGTTTTTT. Translating it yields CASSYPSGGGSGAGELFF.

V usage is TRBV7-2 and J usage is TRBJ2-1, with 10 bases matching TRBD2. CDR3 length equals 13 residues. Germline CDR1 reads SGHTA; CDR2 reads FQGNSA. The V segment lost 3 bases and the J segment 9 bases; nucleotides outside the gene matches: 2. CDR3 in amino acids: CASSFQRGGEQFF. CDR3 DNA: TGTGCCAGCAGCTTTCAGCGGGGGGGTGAGCAGTTCTTC. The full variable domain, rest sourced from reference TRBV7-2 and TRBJ2-1, is GAGVSQSPSNKVTEKGKDVELRCDPISGHTALYWYRQSLGQGLEFLIYFQGNSAPDKSGLPSDRFSAERTGGSVSTLTIQRTQQEDSAVYLCASSFQRGGEQFFGPGTRLTVL.

The chain joins TRBV7-2 to TRBJ2-6; D is unclear. The length of the CDR3 is 11 residues. Trimming left V 1 base short and J 13 bases short, with 5 bases between. Germline V gene lookup returns CDR1 SGHTA and CDR2 FQGNSA. This CDR3 is CASSLEEVLTF. CDR3 nucleotides: TGTGCCAGCAGCTTAGAAGAAGTCCTGACTTTC.

The table lists this clone with a few counts. V usage is TRBV10-3 and J usage is TRBJ2-2; D not certain. V was cut by 4 bases and J by 4 bases, with 7 bases left in between. From germline, CDR1 is ENHRY and CDR2 SYGVKD. The CDR3 runs to 13 residues. The CDR3 DNA sequence: TGTGCCATCAGTGCCCTTCCCACCGGGGAGCTGTTTTTT. Translating gives CAISALPTGELFF.

The chain couples TRBV6-5 to TRBJ2-7; D may be TRBD1 or TRBD2 (5 bases each). The CDR3 contains 14 residues. The V end lost 2 bases, the J end lost 2 bases, and 10 bases lay between the germline ends. The germline CDR1 and CDR2 sequences are MNHEY and SVGAGI. CDR3 nucleotides: TGTGCCAGCAGTTACGGGCAGGGACCCTACGAGCAGTACTTC. Its translation: CASSYGQGPYEQYF.

This clone was counted between two and nine times. J is TRBJ2-3 and V is TRBV10-3, with 11 bases that match TRBD2. J gave up 2 bases and V 8 bases, and 6 bases lay outside the gene matches. Germline loops: CDR1 ENHRY, CDR2 SYGVKD. This CDR3 contains 15 residues. The CDR3 reads CAICPSGGLTDTQYF. As DNA, the CDR3 is TGTGCCATCTGCCCTAGCGGGGGGCTCACAGATACGCAGTATTTT.

This clone showed up just a few times. The chain has TRBV19 and TRBJ2-2; D gene uncertain. V was clipped by 2 bases and J by 6 bases, with 10 bases between them. The CDR3 sequence is 14 residues long. CDR1 is LNHDA and CDR2 is SQIVND in the germline V gene (reference sequence). The CDR3 protein is CASSIIRMAGELFF. DNA for the CDR3: TGTGCCAGTAGTATAATTAGGATGGCCGGGGAGCTGTTTTTT. Supplemented by reference TRBV19 and TRBJ2-2, the full variable domain reads DGGITQSPKYLFRKEGQNVTLSCEQNLNHDAMYWYRQDPGQGLRLIYYSQIVNDFQKGDIAEGYSVSREKKESFPLTVTSAQKNPTAFYLCASSIIRMAGELFFGEGSRLTVL.

The rearrangement uses TRBV29-1 and TRBJ2-7; D assignment may be TRBD1 or TRBD2 (6 bases each). Trimming left V 0 bases short and J 3 bases short, with 12 bases between. Germline assignment: CDR1 SQVTM and CDR2 ANQGSEA. This CDR3 contains 14 residues. Here the CDR3 reads CSVEEGGRGYEQYF. The CDR3 region has the DNA TGCAGCGTTGAAGAGGGGGGCAGGGGCTACGAGCAGTACTTC.

In DNA, the CDR3 is TGTGCCAGCAGCGATAATACGGGACAAGATGGCTACACCTTC. As protein: CASSDNTGQDGYTF. The chain links TRBV6-5 to TRBJ1-2; a weak D match, TRBD1 (6 bases). V was clipped by 6 bases and J by 6 bases, with 17 bases between them. The CDR3 has 14 amino acids. Germline CDR1 is MNHEY and CDR2 is SVGAGI.

The V call is TRBV11-2, the J call TRBJ2-7, with 9 bases identical to TRBD1. This CDR3 has 18 amino acids. Germline V CDR1 and CDR2: SGHAT, FQNNGV. Trimming took 1 base from V and 0 from J; bases not matched to a gene: 10. The CDR3 DNA follows: TGTGCCAGCAGCTTAGTACGGGACAGGGTCCCGAGCTCCTACGAGCAGTACTTC. It codes for CASSLVRDRVPSSYEQYF.

This clone has more than one count but fewer than ten. The chain uses TRBV20-1 and TRBJ1-4; D remains unclear. Germline V gives CDR1 DFQATT, CDR2 SNEGSKA (reference sequence). The CDR3 is 13 residues long. V gave up 3 bases and J gave up 7 bases, with 12 bases separating them. In DNA form, the CDR3 reads TGCAGTGCTAGTAGTCAGAATGCTGAAAAACTGTTTTTT. Translation: CSASSQNAEKLFF.

The V gene is TRBV10-2, the J gene TRBJ2-3, with D hard to call. The CDR3 spans 13 residues. CDR1 and CDR2 from the germline V gene are WSHSY and SAAADI. Between the trimmed V and J ends, which lost 7 bases and 2 bases, there was a span of 10 bases. The CDR3, as DNA: TGCGCCAGCAATTCGGAGATCACAGATACGCAGTATTTT. It is translated as CASNSEITDTQYF.

The chain joins TRBV7-3 to TRBJ2-3; D not resolved. The germline CDR1 and CDR2 sequences are SGHTA and FQGTGA. V lost 6 bases and J 4 bases, leaving 11 bases between the germline ends. The CDR3 sequence is 13 residues long. The CDR3 reads CASSQTPPDTQYF. CDR3 bases: TGTGCCAGCAGTCAGACTCCACCAGATACGCAGTATTTT.

This clone was detected only once. The chain carries TRBV5-5 and TRBJ1-3; the match to TRBD1 covers 8 bases. The CDR3 has 16 amino acids. V lost 0 bases, J lost 4 bases, and 6 bases stayed unmatched. Looked up from germline, CDR1 is SGHKS and CDR2 is YYEKEE (reference sequence). CDR3 residues: CASSLVQGALGNTIYF. In nucleotides, the CDR3 is TGTGCCAGCAGCTTGGTTCAGGGGGCCCTAGGAAACACCATATATTTT.

The chain links TRBV5-1 to TRBJ1-6, with D tentatively TRBD1 (5 bases). V was pared by 3 bases and J by 9 bases, with 19 bases between. Germline V gene data show CDR1 as SGHRS and CDR2 as YFSETQ. The CDR3 extends over 16 amino acids. The CDR3 region is CASSSQPTTGGSPLHF. The CDR3 nucleotides read TGCGCCAGCAGCTCCCAACCCACAACGGGGGGTTCACCCCTCCACTTT.

This chain connects TRBV19 to TRBJ2-6; 7 bases agree with TRBD1. V was pared by 3 bases and J by 0 bases, with 5 bases of the junction left unmatched. Germline loops: CDR1 LNHDA, CDR2 SQIVND (reference sequence). The CDR3 contains 17 residues. Here the CDR3 reads CASSMLGDSSGANVLTF. In DNA form, the CDR3 reads TGTGCCAGTAGTATGTTGGGGGACAGCTCTGGGGCCAACGTCCTGACTTTC.